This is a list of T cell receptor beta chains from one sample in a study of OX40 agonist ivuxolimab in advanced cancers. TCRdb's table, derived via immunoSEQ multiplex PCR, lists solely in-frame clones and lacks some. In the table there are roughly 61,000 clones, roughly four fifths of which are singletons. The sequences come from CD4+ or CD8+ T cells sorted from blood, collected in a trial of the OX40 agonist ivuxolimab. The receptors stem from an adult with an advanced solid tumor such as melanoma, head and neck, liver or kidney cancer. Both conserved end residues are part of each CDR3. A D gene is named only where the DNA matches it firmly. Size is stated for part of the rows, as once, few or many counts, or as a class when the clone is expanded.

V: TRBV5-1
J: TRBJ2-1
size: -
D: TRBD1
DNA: TGCGCCAGCAGCTTTCCCGGACAGGGGGCGAACAATGAGCAGTTCTTC
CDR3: CASSFPGQGANNEQFF

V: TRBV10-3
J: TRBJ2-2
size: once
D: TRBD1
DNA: TGTGCCATCAGTGAGTGGAAGGGGGCATCTTTATCCGGGGAGCTGTTTTTT
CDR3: CAISEWKGASLSGELFF

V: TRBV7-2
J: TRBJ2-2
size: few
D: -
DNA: TGTGCCAGCAGCCCGAGGGTAGGGGCAAACACCGGGGAGCTGTTTTTT
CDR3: CASSPRVGANTGELFF

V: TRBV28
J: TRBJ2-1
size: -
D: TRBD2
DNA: TGTGCCAGCAGTCCCCACCGGGGGAGGGGTTACAATGAGCAGTTCTTC
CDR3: CASSPHRGRGYNEQFF

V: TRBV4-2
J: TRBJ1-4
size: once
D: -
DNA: TGTGCCAGCAGCCAAGTCCCAGAAAAACTGTTTTTT
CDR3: CASSQVPEKLFF

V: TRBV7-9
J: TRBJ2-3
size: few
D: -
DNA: TGTGCCAGCAGCGATCTAGTGACGGGGAGCACAGATACGCAGTATTTT
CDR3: CASSDLVTGSTDTQYF

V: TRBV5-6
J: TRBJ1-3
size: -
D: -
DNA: TGTGCCAGCGGGGGGCGAGGGTCTGGAAACACCATATATTTT
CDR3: CASGGRGSGNTIYF

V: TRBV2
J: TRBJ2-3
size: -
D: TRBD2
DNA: TGTGCCAGCAGATTAGCGGGGGGCCCGACGGATACGCAGTATTTT
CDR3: CASRLAGGPTDTQYF

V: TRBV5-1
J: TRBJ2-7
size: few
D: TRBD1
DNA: TGCGCCAGCAGGACCGGGACAGGGGGCGTTGAGCAGTACTTC
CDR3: CASRTGTGGVEQYF

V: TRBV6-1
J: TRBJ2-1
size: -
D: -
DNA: TGTGCCACAGCAACAGGACAGTACAATGAGCAGTTCTTC
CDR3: CATATGQYNEQFF

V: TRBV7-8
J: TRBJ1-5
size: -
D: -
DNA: TGTGCCAGCAGCTTGGATAGCAATCAGCCCCAGCATTTT
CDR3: CASSLDSNQPQHF

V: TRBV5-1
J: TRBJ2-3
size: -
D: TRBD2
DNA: TGCGCCAGCAGCTTACCTAGCGGTAGCACAGATACGCAGTATTTT
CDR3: CASSLPSGSTDTQYF